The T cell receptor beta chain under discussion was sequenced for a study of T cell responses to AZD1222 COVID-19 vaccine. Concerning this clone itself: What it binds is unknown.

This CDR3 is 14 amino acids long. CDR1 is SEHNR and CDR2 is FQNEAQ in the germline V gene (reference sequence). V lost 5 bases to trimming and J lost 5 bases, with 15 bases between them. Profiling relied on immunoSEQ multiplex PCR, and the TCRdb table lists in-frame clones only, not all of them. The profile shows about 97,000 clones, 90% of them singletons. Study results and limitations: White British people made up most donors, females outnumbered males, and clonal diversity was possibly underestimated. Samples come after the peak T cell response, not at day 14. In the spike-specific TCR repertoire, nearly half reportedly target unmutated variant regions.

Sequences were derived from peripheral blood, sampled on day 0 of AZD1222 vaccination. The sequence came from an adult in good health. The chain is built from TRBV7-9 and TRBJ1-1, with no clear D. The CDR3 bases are TGTGCCAGCAGCCCGCCCCTTGGGAGGACTGAAGCTTTCTTT. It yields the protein CASSPPLGRTEAFF.